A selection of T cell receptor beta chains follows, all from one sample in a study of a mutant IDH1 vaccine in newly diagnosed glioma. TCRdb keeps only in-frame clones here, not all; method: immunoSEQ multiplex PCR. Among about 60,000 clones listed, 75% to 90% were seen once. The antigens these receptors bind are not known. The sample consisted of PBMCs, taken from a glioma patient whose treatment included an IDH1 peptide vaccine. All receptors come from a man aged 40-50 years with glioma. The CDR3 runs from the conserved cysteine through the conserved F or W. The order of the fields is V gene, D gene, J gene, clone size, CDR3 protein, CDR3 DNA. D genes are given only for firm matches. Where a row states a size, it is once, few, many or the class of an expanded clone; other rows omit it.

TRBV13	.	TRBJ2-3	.	CASSLVGSGTTDTQYF	TGTGCCAGCAGCTTAGTCGGCAGCGGGACAACAGATACGCAGTATTTT
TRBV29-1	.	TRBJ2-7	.	CSVERTSYEQYF	TGCAGCGTTGAACGTACTTCCTACGAGCAGTACTTC
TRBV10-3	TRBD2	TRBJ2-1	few	CAISETGTRRNHEQFF	TGTGCCATCAGTGAGACAGGGACTAGGAGGAACCATGAGCAGTTCTTC
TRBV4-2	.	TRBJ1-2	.	CASSQALVGEDGYTF	TGTGCCAGCAGCCAAGCGTTGGTAGGAGAGGATGGCTACACCTTC
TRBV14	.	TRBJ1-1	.	CASSQDLLRYSNTEAFF	TGTGCCAGCAGCCAAGATCTCCTACGGTACAGTAACACTGAAGCTTTCTTT
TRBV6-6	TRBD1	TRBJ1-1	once	CASRTGGTEAFF	TGTGCCAGCAGAACAGGGGGCACTGAAGCTTTCTTT
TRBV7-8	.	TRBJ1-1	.	CASSFGGYPNTEAFF	TGTGCCAGCAGCTTTGGGGGTTATCCGAACACTGAAGCTTTCTTT
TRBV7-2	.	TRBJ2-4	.	CASSPLSENIQYF	TGTGCCAGCAGCCCCCTTAGCGAAAACATTCAGTACTTC
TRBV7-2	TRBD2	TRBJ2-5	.	CASSLSGLAEKETQYF	TGTGCCAGCAGCCTTTCGGGACTAGCGGAAAAAGAGACCCAGTACTTC
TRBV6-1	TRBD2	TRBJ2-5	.	CASSEHIISGGREETQYF	TGTGCCAGCAGTGAACACATAATCAGCGGGGGTAGGGAAGAGACCCAGTACTTC
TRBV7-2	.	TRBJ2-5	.	CASSWLETQYF	TGTGCCAGCAGCTGGTTAGAGACCCAGTACTTC
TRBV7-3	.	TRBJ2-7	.	CASSLGQPPSYEQYF	TGTGCCAGCAGCTTAGGGCAGCCTCCCTCCTACGAGCAGTACTTC
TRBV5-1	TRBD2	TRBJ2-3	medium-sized	CASSLALAGGRDTQYF	TGCGCCAGCAGCTTGGCACTAGCGGGAGGTAGGGATACGCAGTATTTT
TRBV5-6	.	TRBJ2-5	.	CASSSNIIRSETQYF	TGTGCCAGCAGCTCAAATATAATCCGTTCAGAGACCCAGTACTTC
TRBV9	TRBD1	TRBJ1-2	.	CASSVHGQGNSDGYTF	TGTGCCAGCAGCGTACACGGACAGGGAAATTCGGATGGCTACACCTTC